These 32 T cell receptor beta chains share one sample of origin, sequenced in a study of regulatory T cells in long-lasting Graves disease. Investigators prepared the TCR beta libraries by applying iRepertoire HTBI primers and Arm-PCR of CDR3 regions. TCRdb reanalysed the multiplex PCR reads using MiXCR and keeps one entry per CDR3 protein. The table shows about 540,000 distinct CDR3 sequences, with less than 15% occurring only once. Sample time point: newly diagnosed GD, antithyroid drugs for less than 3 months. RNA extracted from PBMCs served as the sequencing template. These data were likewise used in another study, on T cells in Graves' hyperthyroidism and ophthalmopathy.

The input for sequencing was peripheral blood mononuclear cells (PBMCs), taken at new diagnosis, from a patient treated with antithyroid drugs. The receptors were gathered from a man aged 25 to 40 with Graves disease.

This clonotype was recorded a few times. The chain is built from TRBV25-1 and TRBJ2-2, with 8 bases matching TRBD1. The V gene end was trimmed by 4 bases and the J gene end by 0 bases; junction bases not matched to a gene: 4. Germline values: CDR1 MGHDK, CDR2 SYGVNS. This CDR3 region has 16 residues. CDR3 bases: TGTGCCAGCAGTGGACGGACAGGGTCGAACACCGGGGAGCTGTTTTTT. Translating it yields CASSGRTGSNTGELFF.

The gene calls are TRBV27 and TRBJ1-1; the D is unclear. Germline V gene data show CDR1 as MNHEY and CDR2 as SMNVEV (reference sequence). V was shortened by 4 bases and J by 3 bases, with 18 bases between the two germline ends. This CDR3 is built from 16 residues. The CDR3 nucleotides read TGTGCCAGCAGTTCCCTAAGAAAAGGGTATCACACTGAAGCTTTCTTT. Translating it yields CASSSLRKGYHTEAFF.

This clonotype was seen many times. The CDR3 protein is CASSPRTSVNNEQFF. CDR3 bases: TGTGCCAGCAGTCCCAGGACTAGCGTGAACAATGAGCAGTTCTTC. The chain uses TRBV27 and TRBJ2-1, with 9 positions matching TRBD2. Looked up from germline, CDR1 is MNHEY and CDR2 is SMNVEV (reference sequence). There are 15 residues in the CDR3. J was trimmed by 5 bases and V by 5 bases; bases with no gene match: 7.

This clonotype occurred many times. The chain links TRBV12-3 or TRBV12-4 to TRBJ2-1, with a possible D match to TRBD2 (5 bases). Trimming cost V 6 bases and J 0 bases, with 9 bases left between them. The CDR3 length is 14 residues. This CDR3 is CASRAESSYNEQFF. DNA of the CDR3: TGTGCCAGCAGAGCGGAGAGCTCCTACAATGAGCAGTTCTTC.

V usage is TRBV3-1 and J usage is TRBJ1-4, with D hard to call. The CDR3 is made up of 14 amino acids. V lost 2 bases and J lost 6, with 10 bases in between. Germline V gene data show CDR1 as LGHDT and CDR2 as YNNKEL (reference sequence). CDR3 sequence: CASSQSSSDEKLFF. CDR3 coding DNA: TGTGCCAGCAGCCAATCTTCTAGTGATGAAAAACTGTTTTTT.

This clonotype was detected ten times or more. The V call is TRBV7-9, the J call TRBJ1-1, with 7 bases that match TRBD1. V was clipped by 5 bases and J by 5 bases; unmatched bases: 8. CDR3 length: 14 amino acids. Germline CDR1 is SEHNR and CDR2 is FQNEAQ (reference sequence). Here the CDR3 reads CASSPTGILTEAFF. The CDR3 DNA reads TGTGCCAGCAGCCCGACAGGGATATTGACTGAAGCTTTCTTT.

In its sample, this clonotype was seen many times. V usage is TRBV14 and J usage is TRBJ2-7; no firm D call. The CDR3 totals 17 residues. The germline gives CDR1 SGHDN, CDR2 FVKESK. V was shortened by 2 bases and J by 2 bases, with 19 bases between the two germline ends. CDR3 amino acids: CASSQSEVIPLTYEQYF. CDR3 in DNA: TGTGCCAGCAGCCAATCCGAGGTCATACCCCTTACCTACGAGCAGTACTTC.

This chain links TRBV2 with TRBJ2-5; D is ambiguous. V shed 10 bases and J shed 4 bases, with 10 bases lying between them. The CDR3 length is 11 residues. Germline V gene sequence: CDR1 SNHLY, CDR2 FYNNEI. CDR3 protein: CATVNPETQYF. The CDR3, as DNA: TGTGCCACCGTAAATCCAGAGACCCAGTACTTC. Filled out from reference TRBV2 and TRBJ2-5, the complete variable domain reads EPEVTQTPSHQVTQMGQEVILRCVPISNHLYFYWYRQILGQKVEFLVSFYNNEISEKSEIFDDQFSVERPDGSNFTLKIRSTKLEDSAMYFCATVNPETQYFGPGTRLLVL.

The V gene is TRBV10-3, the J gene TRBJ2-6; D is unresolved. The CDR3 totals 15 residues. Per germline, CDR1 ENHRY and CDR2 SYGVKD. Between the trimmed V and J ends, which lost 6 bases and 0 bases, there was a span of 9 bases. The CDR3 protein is CAIRDGSSGANVLTF. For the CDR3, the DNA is TGTGCCATCAGGGACGGAAGCTCTGGGGCCAACGTCCTGACTTTC.

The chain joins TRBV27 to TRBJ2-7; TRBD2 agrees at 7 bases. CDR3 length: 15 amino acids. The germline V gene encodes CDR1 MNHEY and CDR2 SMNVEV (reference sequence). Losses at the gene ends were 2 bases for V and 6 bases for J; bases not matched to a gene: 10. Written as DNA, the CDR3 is TGTGCCAGCAGTTTAAGGGCGAGGACTAGAGGCGAGCAGTACTTC. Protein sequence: CASSLRARTRGEQYF.

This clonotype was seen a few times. CDR3 protein: CASSLEGDSYQPQHF. The CDR3 DNA is TGTGCCAGCAGCTTAGAGGGGGACAGTTATCAGCCCCAGCATTTT. J is TRBJ1-5 and V is TRBV7-8; 7 bases align to TRBD1. V lost 1 base and J lost 5; bases outside the gene matches: 5. The length of the CDR3 is 15 residues. The V gene's germline CDR1 is SGHVS and CDR2 FQNEAQ.

For the CDR3, the DNA is TGTGCCAGCGCAACAGGGTCCCACTTCCCAGATACGCAGTATTTT. This translates into CASATGSHFPDTQYF. The V gene is TRBV9, the J gene TRBJ2-3; tentatively, D is TRBD1 (6 bases). Per germline, CDR1 SGDLS and CDR2 YYNGEE. This CDR3 spans 15 amino acids. V was shortened by 7 bases and J by 4 bases, with 19 bases between the two germline ends.

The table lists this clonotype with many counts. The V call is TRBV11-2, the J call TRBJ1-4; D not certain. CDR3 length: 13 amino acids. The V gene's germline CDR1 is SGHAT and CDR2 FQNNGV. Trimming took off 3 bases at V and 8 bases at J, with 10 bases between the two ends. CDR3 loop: CASSFSDGEKLFF. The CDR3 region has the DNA TGTGCCAGCAGCTTTTCCGACGGGGAAAAACTGTTTTTT. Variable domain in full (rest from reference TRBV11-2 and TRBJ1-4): EAGVAQSPRYKIIEKRQSVAFWCNPISGHATLYWYQQILGQGPKLLIQFQNNGVVDDSQLPKDRFSAERLKGVDSTLKIQPAKLEDSAVYLCASSFSDGEKLFFGSGTQLSVL.

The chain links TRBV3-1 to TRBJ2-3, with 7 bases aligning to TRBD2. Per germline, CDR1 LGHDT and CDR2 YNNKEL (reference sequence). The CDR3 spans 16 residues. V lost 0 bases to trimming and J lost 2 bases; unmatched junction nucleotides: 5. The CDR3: CASSQDPSGSTDTQYF. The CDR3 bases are TGTGCCAGCAGCCAAGACCCTAGCGGTTCCACAGATACGCAGTATTTT.

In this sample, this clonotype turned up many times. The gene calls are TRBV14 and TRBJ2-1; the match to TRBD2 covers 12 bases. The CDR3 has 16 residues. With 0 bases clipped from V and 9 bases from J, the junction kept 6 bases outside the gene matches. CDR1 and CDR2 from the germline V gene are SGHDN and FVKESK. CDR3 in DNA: TGTGCCAGCAGCCAAGAGACCACTAGCGGGAGGCCTGAGCAGTTCTTC. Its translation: CASSQETTSGRPEQFF.

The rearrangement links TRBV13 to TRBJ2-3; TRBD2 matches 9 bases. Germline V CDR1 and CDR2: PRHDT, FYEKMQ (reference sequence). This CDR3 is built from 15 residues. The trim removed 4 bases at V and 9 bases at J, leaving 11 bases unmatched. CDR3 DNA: TGTGCCAGCAGCTCTGAAATAGCGGGAGAAGGGACGCAGTATTTT. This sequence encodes CASSSEIAGEGTQYF.

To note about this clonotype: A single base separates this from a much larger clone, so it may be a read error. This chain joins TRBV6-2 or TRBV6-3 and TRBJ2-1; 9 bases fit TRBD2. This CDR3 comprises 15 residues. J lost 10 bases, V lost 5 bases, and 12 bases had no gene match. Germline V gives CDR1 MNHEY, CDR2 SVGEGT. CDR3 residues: CASSPIRRGGTEQFF. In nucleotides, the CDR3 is TGTGCCAGCAGTCCGATACGGCGGGGGGGGACCGAGCAGTTCTTC.

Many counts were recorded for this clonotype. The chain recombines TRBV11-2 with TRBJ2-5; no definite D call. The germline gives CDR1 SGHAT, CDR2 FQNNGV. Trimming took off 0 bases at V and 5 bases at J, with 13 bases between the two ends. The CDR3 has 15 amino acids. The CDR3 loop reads CASSLELARWETQYF. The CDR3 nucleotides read TGTGCCAGCAGCTTAGAACTCGCCAGGTGGGAGACCCAGTACTTC.

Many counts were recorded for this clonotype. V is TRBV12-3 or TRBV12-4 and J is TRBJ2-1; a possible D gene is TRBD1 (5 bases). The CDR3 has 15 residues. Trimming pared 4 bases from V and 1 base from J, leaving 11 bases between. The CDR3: CASSSGYRSYNEQFF. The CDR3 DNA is TGTGCCAGCAGTTCAGGGTATCGGTCCTACAATGAGCAGTTCTTC.

CDR3 in DNA: TGTGCCATCCGGGACAGCTCCTACAATGAGCAGTTCTTC. Translating it yields CAIRDSSYNEQFF. The gene calls are TRBV6-5 and TRBJ2-1; 7 bases are a match to TRBD1. This CDR3 is built from 13 residues. V trimming: 10 bases; J trimming: 0 bases; junction bases outside the gene matches: 3. Germline V lookup: CDR1 MNHEY, CDR2 SVGAGI.

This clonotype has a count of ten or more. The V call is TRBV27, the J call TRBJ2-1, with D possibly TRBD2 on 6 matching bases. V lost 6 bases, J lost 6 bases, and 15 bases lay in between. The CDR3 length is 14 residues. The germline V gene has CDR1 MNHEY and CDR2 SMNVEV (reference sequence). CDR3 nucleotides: TGTGCCAGCAGACGAGGGACTCCTTCCAATGAGCAGTTCTTC. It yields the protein CASRRGTPSNEQFF.

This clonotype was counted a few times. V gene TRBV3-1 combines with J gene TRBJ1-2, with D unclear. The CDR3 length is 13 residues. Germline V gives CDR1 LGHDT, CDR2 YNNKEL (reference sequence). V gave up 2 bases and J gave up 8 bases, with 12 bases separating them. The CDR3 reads CASSQNIGEGYTF. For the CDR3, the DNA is TGTGCCAGCAGCCAAAACATCGGGGAGGGCTACACCTTC. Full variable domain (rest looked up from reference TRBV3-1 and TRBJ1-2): DTAVSQTPKYLVTQMGNDKSIKCEQNLGHDTMYWYKQDSKKFLKIMFSYNNKELIINETVPNRFSPKSPDKAHLNLHINSLELGDSAVYFCASSQNIGEGYTFGSGTRLTVV.

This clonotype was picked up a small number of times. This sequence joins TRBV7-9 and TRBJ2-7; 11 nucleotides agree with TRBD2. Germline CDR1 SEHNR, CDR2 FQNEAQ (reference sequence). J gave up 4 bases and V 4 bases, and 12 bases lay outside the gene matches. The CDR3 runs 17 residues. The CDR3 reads CASSSYRLAGSPYEQYF. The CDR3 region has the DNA TGTGCCAGCAGCTCGTACCGACTAGCGGGATCCCCTTACGAGCAGTACTTC.

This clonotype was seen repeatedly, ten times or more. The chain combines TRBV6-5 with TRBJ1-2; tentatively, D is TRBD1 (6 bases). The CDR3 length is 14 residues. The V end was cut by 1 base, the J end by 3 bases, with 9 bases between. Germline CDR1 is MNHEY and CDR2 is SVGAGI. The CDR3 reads CASSYLQGHYGYTF. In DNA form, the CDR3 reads TGTGCCAGCAGTTACTTACAGGGTCACTATGGCTACACCTTC.

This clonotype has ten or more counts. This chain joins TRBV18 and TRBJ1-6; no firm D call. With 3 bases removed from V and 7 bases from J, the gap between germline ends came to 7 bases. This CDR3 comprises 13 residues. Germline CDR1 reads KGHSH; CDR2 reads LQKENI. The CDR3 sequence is CASSPKENSPLHF. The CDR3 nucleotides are TGTGCCAGCTCACCTAAGGAGAATTCACCCCTCCACTTT.

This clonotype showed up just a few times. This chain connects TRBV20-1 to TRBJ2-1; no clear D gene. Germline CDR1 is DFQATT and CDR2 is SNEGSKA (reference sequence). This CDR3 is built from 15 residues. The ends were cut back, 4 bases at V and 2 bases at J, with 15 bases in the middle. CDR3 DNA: TGCAGTGCTATGAGAAGGAGTGGGGCCTACAATGAGCAGTTCTTC. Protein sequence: CSAMRRSGAYNEQFF.

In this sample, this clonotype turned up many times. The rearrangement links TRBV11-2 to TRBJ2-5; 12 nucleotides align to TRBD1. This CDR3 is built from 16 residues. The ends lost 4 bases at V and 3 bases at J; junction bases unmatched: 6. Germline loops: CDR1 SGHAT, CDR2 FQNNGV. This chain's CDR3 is CASSSGTGGGEETQYF. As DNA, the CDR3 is TGTGCCAGCAGCTCCGGGACAGGGGGCGGCGAAGAGACCCAGTACTTC.

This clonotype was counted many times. CDR3 protein: CASSRSGGINEQFF. CDR3 in DNA: TGTGCCAGTAGTCGGTCAGGGGGGATCAATGAGCAGTTCTTC. The chain uses TRBV19 and TRBJ2-1, with D possibly being TRBD1 (7 bases). Looked up from germline, CDR1 is LNHDA and CDR2 is SQIVND (reference sequence). The V gene lost 5 bases and the J gene lost 6 bases, with 14 bases spanning the gap. The CDR3 consists of 14 residues.

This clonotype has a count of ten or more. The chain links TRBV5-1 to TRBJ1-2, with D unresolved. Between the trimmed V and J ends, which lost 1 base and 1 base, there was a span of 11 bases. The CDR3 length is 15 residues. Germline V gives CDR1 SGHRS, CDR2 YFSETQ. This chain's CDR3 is CASSLRSENNYGYTF. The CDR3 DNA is TGCGCCAGCAGCTTGCGGTCAGAGAATAACTATGGCTACACCTTC. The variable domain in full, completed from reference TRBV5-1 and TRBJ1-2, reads KAGVTQTPRYLIKTRGQQVTLSCSPISGHRSVSWYQQTPGQGLQFLFEYFSETQRNKGNFPGRFSGRQFSNSRSEMNVSTLELGDSALYLCASSLRSENNYGYTFGSGTRLTVV.

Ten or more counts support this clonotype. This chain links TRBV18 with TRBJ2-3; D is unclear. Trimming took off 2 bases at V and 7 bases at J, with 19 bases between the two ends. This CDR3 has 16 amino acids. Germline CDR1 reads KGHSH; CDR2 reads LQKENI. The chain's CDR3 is CASSPIGLEAHNTQYF. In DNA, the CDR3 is TGTGCCAGCTCACCAATAGGGTTGGAAGCCCATAATACGCAGTATTTT.

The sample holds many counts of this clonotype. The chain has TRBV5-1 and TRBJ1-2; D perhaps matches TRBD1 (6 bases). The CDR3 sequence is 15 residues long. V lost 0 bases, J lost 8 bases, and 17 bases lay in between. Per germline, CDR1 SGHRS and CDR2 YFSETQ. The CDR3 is CASSLAGTGLDGYTF. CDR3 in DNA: TGCGCCAGCAGCTTGGCCGGTACAGGGTTAGACGGCTACACCTTC.

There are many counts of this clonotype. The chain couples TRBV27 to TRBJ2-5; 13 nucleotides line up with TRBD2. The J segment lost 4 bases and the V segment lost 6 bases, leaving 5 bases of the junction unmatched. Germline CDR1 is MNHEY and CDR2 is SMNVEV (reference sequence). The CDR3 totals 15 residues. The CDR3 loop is CASSSGLAGAETQYF. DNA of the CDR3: TGTGCCAGCAGCTCCGGACTAGCGGGAGCAGAGACCCAGTACTTC.